A single sample gave rise to the 29 T cell receptor beta chains below, sequenced in a study of blood T cells in healthy people across ages. Through a sample-barcoded 5' primer and a J-beta primer mix, a second PCR was run for roughly 6 to 12 cycles. TCRdb re-analysed the 5' RACE reads in MiXCR, keeping a single row per CDR3 protein. The sample shows around 1.5 million distinct CDR3 sequences, 45% to 70% of them seen only once. The sample consisted of blood. These TCRs come from a man younger than 35 in good health.

The chain joins TRBV7-9 to TRBJ2-1; perhaps TRBD1 as D (6 bases). CDR3 size: 16 residues. Germline CDR1 and CDR2: SEHNR and FQNEAQ (reference sequence). Trimming stripped 2 bases from V and 4 bases from J, with 15 bases between. CDR3 in DNA: TGTGCCAGCAGCTTACCCTACAGGGTGGGGTACAATGAGCAGTTCTTC. Translating gives CASSLPYRVGYNEQFF.

The CDR3 region is CASSAADRVPLFF. In DNA form, the CDR3 reads TGTGCCAGCAGCGCCGCAGACAGGGTCCCTCTGTTCTTC. The chain carries TRBV7-2 and TRBJ2-1; 7 bases align to TRBD1. In germline, CDR1 is SGHTA, CDR2 FQGNSA. Unmatched junction bases numbered 13, after V lost 5 bases and J lost 15 bases. CDR3 size: 13 residues.

The V and J genes are TRBV6-5 and TRBJ2-2; TRBD1 matches at 8 bases. From germline, CDR1 is MNHEY and CDR2 SVGAGI. Trimming took 2 bases from V and 6 from J; bases not matched to a gene: 5. The CDR3 runs 15 residues. In DNA, the CDR3 is TGTGCCAGCAGTTACAACGGACAGGGAGCCGGGGAGCTGTTTTTT. Translation gives CASSYNGQGAGELFF.

The chain links TRBV4-1 to TRBJ2-5; D uncertain. Germline lookup yields CDR1 MGHRA and CDR2 YSYEKL. V shed 0 bases and J shed 11 bases, with 13 bases lying between them. The CDR3 runs to 13 residues. The CDR3 coding sequence is TGCGCCAGCAGCCAAGATTCCAGCGATGAGCAGTACTTC. This codes for CASSQDSSDEQYF.

The rearrangement uses TRBV12-3 or TRBV12-4 and TRBJ2-4; the D is unclear. With 5 bases removed from V and 6 bases from J, the gap between germline ends came to 14 bases. The CDR3 length is 14 residues. The CDR3 region is CASSPQSDGNIQYF. CDR3 nucleotide sequence: TGTGCCAGCAGTCCACAGTCTGACGGAAACATTCAGTACTTC.

The chain couples TRBV7-2 to TRBJ1-4; D gene ambiguous. Trimming cost V 5 bases and J 2 bases, with 12 bases left between them. Germline-derived CDR1 and CDR2 are SGHTA and FQGNSA. The CDR3 length is 15 residues. In DNA, the CDR3 is TGTGCCAGCAGCCAACACCGGGCCACTAATGAAAAACTGTTTTTT. Encoded protein: CASSQHRATNEKLFF.

The rearrangement uses TRBV2 and TRBJ2-1; TRBD2 matches 14 bases. CDR3 length: 16 residues. The V gene's germline CDR1 is SNHLY and CDR2 FYNNEI. Germline trimming cut 6 bases from V and 4 bases from J; bases unmatched to any gene: 5. As DNA, the CDR3 is TGTGCCAGCAGACGCGGGACTAGCGGGAGTTACAATGAGCAGTTCTTC. As protein: CASRRGTSGSYNEQFF.

In this sample, this clonotype turned up a few times. The V and J genes are TRBV11-2 and TRBJ2-1; 8 nucleotides line up with TRBD2. The CDR3 has 17 amino acids. Per the germline V gene, CDR1 is SGHAT and CDR2 is FQNNGV. The V segment lost 1 base and the J segment 3 bases; nucleotides outside the gene matches: 8. The chain's CDR3 is CASSLVWGLEGYNEQFF. The CDR3 DNA reads TGTGCCAGCAGCTTAGTTTGGGGACTAGAGGGCTACAATGAGCAGTTCTTC. The variable domain in full, completed from reference TRBV11-2 and TRBJ2-1, reads EAGVAQSPRYKIIEKRQSVAFWCNPISGHATLYWYQQILGQGPKLLIQFQNNGVVDDSQLPKDRFSAERLKGVDSTLKIQPAKLEDSAVYLCASSLVWGLEGYNEQFFGPGTRLTVL.

V gene TRBV10-3 combines with J gene TRBJ2-3; 8 nucleotides align to TRBD1. The ends lost 9 bases at V and 0 bases at J; junction bases unmatched: 2. Germline V gene data show CDR1 as ENHRY and CDR2 as SYGVKD. The CDR3 runs to 13 residues. The CDR3 DNA reads as TGTGCCATTCAGGGGGCTAGCACAGATACGCAGTATTTT. The encoded protein is CAIQGASTDTQYF.

CDR3 nucleotide sequence: TGTGCCAGCTTGTCTCCCGCTGGTGAGCAGTACTTC. Its protein is CASLSPAGEQYF. This chain uses TRBV6-5 with TRBJ2-7, with D unresolved. Between the trimmed V and J ends, which lost 8 bases and 7 bases, there was a span of 15 bases. Germline V gives CDR1 MNHEY, CDR2 SVGAGI. The CDR3 is made up of 12 amino acids.

This rearrangement joins TRBV7-9 to TRBJ1-2, with D maybe TRBD1 (6 bases). V was shortened by 2 bases and J by 7 bases, with 11 bases between the two germline ends. CDR3 size: 13 residues. CDR1 SEHNR and CDR2 FQNEAQ come from the germline V gene (reference sequence). In DNA form, the CDR3 reads TGTGCCAGCAGCTTAAGGGGGGAAAGTGGCTACACCTTC. Its protein is CASSLRGESGYTF.

The CDR3 DNA reads TGTGCCAGCAGCTTCGCCAAGGAGGGCCGGTCCTACAATGAGCAGTTCTTC. Translating gives CASSFAKEGRSYNEQFF. V is TRBV7-6 and J is TRBJ2-1, with a possible D match to TRBD2 (6 bases). The germline gives CDR1 SGHVS, CDR2 FNYEAQ. CDR3 size: 17 residues. Trimming left V 3 bases short and J 1 base short, with 16 bases between.

The table lists this clonotype with a count of one. The gene calls are TRBV25-1 and TRBJ2-1, with D perhaps matching TRBD2 (5 bases). CDR3 length equals 16 residues. The germline V gene encodes CDR1 MGHDK and CDR2 SYGVNS. V lost 2 bases and J 6 bases, leaving 17 bases between the germline ends. Written as DNA, the CDR3 is TGTGCCAGCAGTGAACTAGCAACCCATACTCTCAATGAGCAGTTCTTC. It encodes CASSELATHTLNEQFF.

The chain combines TRBV7-9 with TRBJ2-1; D ambiguous. V was clipped by 1 base and J by 8 bases, with 12 bases between them. The CDR3 spans 14 residues. The germline CDR1 and CDR2 sequences are SEHNR and FQNEAQ (reference sequence). CDR3 residues: CASSLVGLVDEQFF. The DNA for the CDR3 is TGTGCCAGCAGCTTAGTAGGCCTAGTGGATGAGCAGTTCTTC.

The chain joins TRBV6-5 to TRBJ1-4, with unresolved D. Germline loops: CDR1 MNHEY, CDR2 SVGAGI. CDR3 size: 13 residues. V lost 6 bases, J lost 10 bases, and 15 bases lay in between. CDR3 bases: TGTGCCAGCAGCCAAGCCTCCTCGCGAAAACTGTTTTTT. Translation gives CASSQASSRKLFF.

The chain uses TRBV6-2 or TRBV6-3 and TRBJ1-2; D is unresolved. In germline, CDR1 is MNHEY, CDR2 SVGEGT. V lost 2 bases, J lost 6 bases, and 4 bases lay in between. This CDR3 comprises 11 residues. The CDR3 bases are TGTGCCAGCAGTTACATGGATGGCTACACCTTC. It yields the protein CASSYMDGYTF.

This clonotype came up a few times. The chain recombines TRBV20-1 with TRBJ2-7; 12 nucleotides agree with TRBD2. The CDR3 totals 15 residues. Trimming took 1 base from V and 2 from J; bases not matched to a gene: 3. Germline values: CDR1 DFQATT, CDR2 SNEGSKA (reference sequence). The CDR3 here is CSARGTSGVTYEQYF. CDR3 DNA: TGCAGTGCTAGAGGGACTAGCGGGGTTACCTACGAGCAGTACTTC.

The chain employs TRBV27 and TRBJ2-5; either TRBD1 or TRBD2 may fit D (6 bases each). The CDR3 consists of 14 residues. The germline V gene has CDR1 MNHEY and CDR2 SMNVEV (reference sequence). V shed 8 bases and J shed 2 bases, with 15 bases lying between them. CDR3 region: CASGGRMGQETQYF. The CDR3 bases are TGTGCCAGCGGGGGGCGGATGGGACAAGAGACCCAGTACTTC.

V usage is TRBV28 and J usage is TRBJ1-5; D uncertain. Looked up from germline, CDR1 is MDHEN and CDR2 is SYDVKM. Trimming stripped 6 bases from V and 7 bases from J, with 19 bases between. The CDR3 covers 15 residues. The CDR3 sequence: CASSREAKPQQPQHF. In DNA, the CDR3 is TGTGCCAGCAGCCGGGAGGCGAAACCACAGCAGCCCCAGCATTTT. Filled out from reference TRBV28 and TRBJ1-5, the complete variable domain reads DVKVTQSSRYLVKRTGEKVFLECVQDMDHENMFWYRQDPGLGLRLIYFSYDVKMKEKGDIPEGYSVSREKKERFSLILESASTNQTSMYLCASSREAKPQQPQHFGDGTRLSIL.

CDR3 in DNA: TGCAGTGCTAGAGTCCTAAAGACAGGGGCCTCCTACAATGAGCAGTTCTTC. This sequence encodes CSARVLKTGASYNEQFF. This sequence joins TRBV20-1 and TRBJ2-1, with 8 positions matching TRBD1. J lost 0 bases, V lost 1 base, and 8 bases had no gene match. Germline lookup yields CDR1 DFQATT and CDR2 SNEGSKA (reference sequence). This CDR3 contains 17 residues.

This clonotype was seen more than once but under ten times. The chain combines TRBV7-6 with TRBJ1-6; D call uncertain. V shed 0 bases and J shed 7 bases, with 7 bases lying between them. The CDR3 is made up of 14 amino acids. Germline lookup yields CDR1 SGHVS and CDR2 FNYEAQ. CDR3 nucleotide sequence: TGTGCCAGCAGCTTAGCTTCGGGCAATTCACCCCTCCACTTT. It encodes CASSLASGNSPLHF.

There are many counts of this clonotype. The V gene is TRBV4-2, the J gene TRBJ2-1; 7 bases fit TRBD1. From germline, CDR1 is LGHNA and CDR2 YNFKEQ. The CDR3 spans 15 residues. V trimming: 1 base; J trimming: 0 bases; junction bases outside the gene matches: 0. As DNA, the CDR3 is TGTGCCAGCAGCCAAGGACAGGGCTCCTACAATGAGCAGTTCTTC. Amino acid sequence: CASSQGQGSYNEQFF.

The chain uses TRBV29-1 and TRBJ1-1; TRBD1 is a possible D gene (6 bases). The CDR3 runs 13 residues. Germline V lookup: CDR1 SQVTM, CDR2 ANQGSEA. Trimming pared 3 bases from V and 3 bases from J, leaving 11 bases between. The CDR3, as DNA: TGCAGCGTTGAGGGGGCGGAAGACACTGAAGCTTTCTTT. It specifies CSVEGAEDTEAFF.

This clonotype was recorded only once. The gene calls are TRBV2 and TRBJ2-7, with a tentative D call TRBD2 (5 bases). The CDR3 is 14 residues long. In germline, CDR1 is SNHLY, CDR2 FYNNEI. The V end was cut by 10 bases, the J end by 3 bases, with 19 bases between. CDR3 amino acids: CATREGSIVYEQYF. Here the CDR3 DNA reads TGTGCCACGCGCGAGGGCAGCATCGTCTACGAGCAGTACTTC.

The V gene is TRBV10-3, the J gene TRBJ2-2, with D perhaps TRBD1 (5 bases). The CDR3 has 16 residues. V was cut by 3 bases and J by 0 bases, with 11 bases left in between. Germline V gene lookup returns CDR1 ENHRY and CDR2 SYGVKD. The CDR3: CAISEDSPANTGELFF. The CDR3 coding sequence is TGTGCCATCAGTGAAGACAGTCCCGCGAACACCGGGGAGCTGTTTTTT.

This clonotype was found a few times. The chain joins TRBV2 to TRBJ1-1, with unresolved D. V gave up 3 bases and J gave up 2 bases, with 7 bases separating them. Germline V CDR1 and CDR2: SNHLY, FYNNEI. The CDR3 has 13 amino acids. CDR3 residues: CASSEWANTEAFF. The DNA of the CDR3 is TGTGCCAGCAGTGAGTGGGCAAACACTGAAGCTTTCTTT.

The gene calls are TRBV21-1 and TRBJ1-1; the table's TRBD1 call for D was not verified on the DNA. TRBV21-1 is a recognized pseudogene. This CDR3 contains 13 residues. The CDR3 DNA follows: TGCGCCAGCAGCAATGGGACAGCTCGCTTGGCTTTCTTT. Protein product: CASSNGTARLAFF.

The rearrangement links TRBV7-9 to TRBJ2-5; 13 bases align to TRBD2. The trim removed 8 bases at V and 2 bases at J, leaving 14 bases unmatched. The CDR3 is 18 residues long. Germline assignment: CDR1 SEHNR and CDR2 FQNEAQ (reference sequence). The CDR3 region has the DNA TGTGCCAGCGGCGGTGGGGCCGGGACTAGCGGGATTCAAGAGACCCAGTACTTC. Amino acids: CASGGGAGTSGIQETQYF.

The rearrangement links TRBV20-1 to TRBJ1-1; D might be TRBD1 (5 bases). The CDR3 has 14 amino acids. The germline V gene has CDR1 DFQATT and CDR2 SNEGSKA (reference sequence). V was shortened by 6 bases and J by 10 bases, with 24 bases between the two germline ends. The CDR3 sequence: CSAIPPTQGPLAFF. The CDR3 nucleotides read TGCAGTGCCATCCCACCCACTCAGGGTCCTTTAGCTTTCTTT.